The 15 T cell receptor beta chains below were found in one sample sequenced in a study of CD8+ T cells in alopecia areata. Sequencing relied on a cDNA template that was reverse transcribed from extracted RNA. Some clones are missing from TCRdb's copy, which holds only in-frame ones; the method was immunoSEQ multiplex PCR. The sample includes some 200,000 clones, 40% to 55% of them seen just once. Treatment indicated: oral pan-JAK inhibitor, 5-10 mg twice daily. Sequenced here: CD4+ T cells sorted from blood, sampled at roughly week 36, from a patient treated with tofacitinib. These receptors were obtained from a human donor with alopecia areata.

The chain has TRBV7-9 and TRBJ2-4; D is ambiguous. The CDR3 sequence is 15 residues long. The V gene's germline CDR1 is SEHNR and CDR2 FQNEAQ (reference sequence). V lost 3 bases and J lost 3, with 12 bases in between. For the CDR3, the DNA is TGTGCCAGCAGCTTTATTAGGGATGGCAAAAACATTCAGTACTTC. Its protein product is CASSFIRDGKNIQYF.

This clone was seen more than once but under ten times. V usage is TRBV29-1 and J usage is TRBJ1-1; 8 bases match TRBD1. This CDR3 is 12 amino acids long. The germline V gene encodes CDR1 SQVTM and CDR2 ANQGSEA. V gave up 7 bases and J gave up 5 bases; unmatched junction bases: 6. The CDR3 DNA reads as TGCAGCGCCACAGGGGGAGGAACTGAAGCTTTCTTT. This sequence encodes CSATGGGTEAFF. Supplemented by reference TRBV29-1 and TRBJ1-1, the full variable domain reads SAVISQKPSRDICQRGTSLTIQCQVDSQVTMMFWYRQQPGQSLTLIATANQGSEATYESGFVIDKFPISRPNLTFSTLTVSNMSPEDSSIYLCSATGGGTEAFFGQGTRLTVV.

This clone was observed a few times. The chain links TRBV9 to TRBJ1-2; 8 bases map to TRBD1. CDR1 is SGDLS and CDR2 is YYNGEE in the germline V gene. The CDR3 extends over 15 amino acids. With V trimmed by 0 bases and J by 6 bases, 7 bases remained unmatched. Here the CDR3 reads CASSVDIRGHDGYTF. CDR3 in DNA: TGTGCCAGCAGCGTAGATATCAGGGGGCACGATGGCTACACCTTC.

In its sample, this clone was seen many times. The V gene is TRBV27, the J gene TRBJ2-4; 11 nucleotides match TRBD2. The J segment lost 3 bases and the V segment lost 4 bases, leaving 17 bases of the junction unmatched. Germline V CDR1 and CDR2: MNHEY, SMNVEV (reference sequence). This CDR3 spans 20 amino acids. CDR3 protein: CASSSLPGTSGIVGKNIQYF. The CDR3 DNA reads TGTGCCAGCAGTTCCCTCCCCGGGACTAGCGGTATCGTAGGCAAAAACATTCAGTACTTC.

This clone showed up just a few times. The gene calls are TRBV5-1 and TRBJ2-7; D not resolved. This CDR3 is built from 13 residues. Germline V gives CDR1 SGHRS, CDR2 YFSETQ. The V gene lost 2 bases and the J gene lost 2 bases, with 8 bases spanning the gap. The CDR3 region has the DNA TGCGCCAGCAGCTTTCCCGGAACCTACGAGCAGTACTTC. Translating it yields CASSFPGTYEQYF.

The chain uses TRBV5-1 and TRBJ2-5, with 11 nucleotides matching TRBD2. The V segment lost 1 base and the J segment 1 base; nucleotides outside the gene matches: 3. Germline V gene lookup returns CDR1 SGHRS and CDR2 YFSETQ. The CDR3 has 16 amino acids. In DNA, the CDR3 is TGCGCCAGCAGCTTGAGTCTAGCGGGAGGCCAAGAGACCCAGTACTTC. Translating it yields CASSLSLAGGQETQYF.

The V and J genes are TRBV19 and TRBJ1-5, with D perhaps matching TRBD1 (5 bases). The CDR3 loop spans 15 amino acids. V was shortened by 3 bases and J by 0 bases, with 9 bases between the two germline ends. Germline V gene sequence: CDR1 LNHDA, CDR2 SQIVND (reference sequence). CDR3: CASSMGGSSNQPQHF. DNA of the CDR3: TGTGCCAGTAGTATGGGGGGAAGTAGCAATCAGCCCCAGCATTTT. Supplemented by reference TRBV19 and TRBJ1-5, the full variable domain reads DGGITQSPKYLFRKEGQNVTLSCEQNLNHDAMYWYRQDPGQGLRLIYYSQIVNDFQKGDIAEGYSVSREKKESFPLTVTSAQKNPTAFYLCASSMGGSSNQPQHFGDGTRLSIL.

V gene TRBV25-1 combines with J gene TRBJ2-5, with D perhaps being TRBD1 or TRBD2 (6 bases each). The V gene lost 7 bases and the J gene lost 5 bases, with 14 bases spanning the gap. This CDR3 region has 13 residues. The germline gives CDR1 MGHDK, CDR2 SYGVNS. As DNA, the CDR3 is TGTGCCAGCAAGTACGGGGGCGGGGAGACCCAGTACTTC. Its protein product is CASKYGGGETQYF.

This clone occurred a few times. The rearrangement links TRBV30 to TRBJ2-3; perhaps TRBD2 as D (6 bases). The CDR3 loop spans 14 amino acids. The ends were cut back, 7 bases at V and 4 bases at J, with 18 bases in the middle. Germline CDR1 reads GTSNPN; CDR2 reads SVGIG (reference sequence). CDR3 loop: CASTSSASPDTQYF. CDR3 bases: TGTGCCTCTACTTCTAGCGCTAGTCCAGATACGCAGTATTTT.

V usage is TRBV29-1 and J usage is TRBJ2-6; D is unresolved. The V gene's germline CDR1 is SQVTM and CDR2 ANQGSEA. This CDR3 has 14 amino acids. Trimming stripped 4 bases from V and 2 bases from J, with 9 bases between. CDR3 amino acids: CSVVGMAGANVLTF. The CDR3 DNA reads TGCAGCGTTGTAGGAATGGCTGGGGCCAACGTCCTGACTTTC.

This clone has only a few counts. The chain couples TRBV5-1 to TRBJ2-2; 8 positions agree with TRBD1. There are 15 residues in the CDR3. V was clipped by 3 bases and J by 6 bases; unmatched bases: 7. CDR1 SGHRS and CDR2 YFSETQ come from the germline V gene. The CDR3 DNA reads as TGCGCCAGCAGCTCCACCACGACAGGGGCCGGGGAGCTGTTTTTT. Translating it yields CASSSTTTGAGELFF.

This clone has just a few counts. The chain carries TRBV6-5 and TRBJ1-1; 7 bases are a match to TRBD1. The CDR3 extends over 13 amino acids. Trimming took 5 bases from V and 4 from J; bases not matched to a gene: 4. Per germline, CDR1 MNHEY and CDR2 SVGAGI. The CDR3 is CASSRTGATEAFF. CDR3 sequence (DNA): TGTGCCAGCAGTCGAACAGGGGCCACTGAAGCTTTCTTT.

This clone was recorded a few times. The V call is TRBV19, the J call TRBJ2-2; TRBD1 matches at 7 bases. Germline-derived CDR1 and CDR2 are LNHDA and SQIVND (reference sequence). The CDR3 has 15 amino acids. With V trimmed by 5 bases and J by 6 bases, 9 bases remained unmatched. CDR3 amino acids: CASSYLQGHPGELFF. The CDR3 nucleotides read TGTGCCAGTAGTTATTTACAGGGGCATCCCGGGGAGCTGTTTTTT.

The chain recombines TRBV5-1 with TRBJ2-3, with D unresolved. The CDR3 length is 16 residues. Trimming took off 0 bases at V and 0 bases at J, with 11 bases between the two ends. Germline V lookup: CDR1 SGHRS, CDR2 YFSETQ. CDR3 bases: TGCGCCAGCAGCTTGGTAACGGGCACCAGCACAGATACGCAGTATTTT. Protein sequence: CASSLVTGTSTDTQYF.

The chain joins TRBV9 to TRBJ2-4; possibly TRBD1 or TRBD2 for D (5 bases each). The CDR3 has 15 amino acids. Germline CDR1 and CDR2: SGDLS and YYNGEE. The ends were cut back, 0 bases at V and 8 bases at J, with 15 bases in the middle. DNA of the CDR3: TGTGCCAGCAGCGTAGGTCCAGGGATCGGGGACATTCAGTACTTC. Its protein is CASSVGPGIGDIQYF.